The 14 T cell receptor beta chains given below trace back to one sample, sequenced in a study of blood T cells in healthy people across ages. A J-beta primer mix and a sample-barcoded 5' primer were used in a second PCR of roughly 7 to 12 cycles. TCRdb reprocessed the 5' RACE reads via MiXCR and lists one record per CDR3 protein. The data contain 1.2 million to 1.5 million distinct CDR3 sequences, 35% to 45% of them seen just once; the ten biggest clones take up approximately 7.9%. Input material: blood. The receptors come from a woman under 30 in good health.

This clonotype has just a few counts. This chain uses TRBV12-3 or TRBV12-4 with TRBJ2-1, with 7 bases identical to TRBD2. The CDR3 totals 16 residues. J was trimmed by 5 bases and V by 8 bases; bases with no gene match: 15. Here the CDR3 DNA reads TGTGCCAGCCTACCCGCAATGGGGGGGTGGGACAATGAGCAGTTCTTC. Amino acids: CASLPAMGGWDNEQFF.

This chain links TRBV28 with TRBJ2-1; D is perhaps TRBD2 (5 bases). The length of the CDR3 is 14 residues. Germline V gene sequence: CDR1 MDHEN, CDR2 SYDVKM. Trimming stripped 6 bases from V and 3 bases from J, with 12 bases between. The DNA for the CDR3 is TGTGCCAGCAGGTTAGCGAGCATCTACAATGAGCAGTTCTTC. Protein: CASRLASIYNEQFF.

The sample holds a few counts of this clonotype. The chain employs TRBV6-5 and TRBJ2-7, with a weak D call TRBD1 (5 bases). This CDR3 is 15 amino acids long. Germline CDR1 reads MNHEY; CDR2 reads SVGAGI. V lost 6 bases to trimming and J lost 0 bases, with 15 bases between them. Here the CDR3 reads CASSPFGASSYEQYF. In DNA form, the CDR3 reads TGTGCCAGCAGCCCTTTTGGGGCTAGCTCCTACGAGCAGTACTTC.

This rearrangement joins TRBV2 to TRBJ1-4; D might be TRBD1 (5 bases). V was pared by 6 bases and J by 7 bases, with 12 bases between. The CDR3 length is 13 residues. Germline V gene sequence: CDR1 SNHLY, CDR2 FYNNEI. The chain's CDR3 is CASRGEGGEKLFF. In DNA, the CDR3 is TGTGCCAGCAGAGGGGAAGGAGGTGAAAAACTGTTTTTT.

This clonotype came up once. The chain carries TRBV20-1 and TRBJ2-7; 8 bases align to TRBD1. Germline V lookup: CDR1 DFQATT, CDR2 SNEGSKA (reference sequence). V lost 6 bases, J lost 2 bases, and 21 bases stayed unmatched. There are 18 residues in the CDR3. The CDR3: CSALEWTGPSPRAYEQYF. In DNA form, the CDR3 reads TGCAGTGCCCTAGAATGGACAGGGCCTTCTCCCCGGGCCTACGAGCAGTACTTC.

The chain is built from TRBV6-5 and TRBJ1-5; D unresolved. Trimming stripped 6 bases from V and 4 bases from J, with 13 bases between. CDR1 is MNHEY, CDR2 SVGAGI, per germline. The CDR3 length is 14 residues. The CDR3 DNA sequence: TGTGCCAGCAGACGTTCAGGCGGGAATCAGCCCCAGCATTTT. It codes for CASRRSGGNQPQHF.

V gene TRBV3-1 combines with J gene TRBJ2-1, with a weak D call TRBD1 (6 bases). CDR3 length equals 17 residues. Per germline, CDR1 LGHDT and CDR2 YNNKEL (reference sequence). V was pared by 4 bases and J by 6 bases, with 22 bases between. The CDR3 DNA sequence: TGTGCCAGCAGCCTCCGACCGGGGCAGGGGCGAACCAATGAGCAGTTCTTC. It encodes CASSLRPGQGRTNEQFF.

The rearrangement uses TRBV6-6 and TRBJ2-3; 10 bases are a match to TRBD2. From germline, CDR1 is MNHNY and CDR2 SVGAGI (reference sequence). J was trimmed by 2 bases and V by 3 bases; bases with no gene match: 8. There are 17 residues in the CDR3. The CDR3 DNA follows: TGTGCCAGCAGTTATCCCTATAGCGGGGGGAACACAGATACGCAGTATTTT. As protein: CASSYPYSGGNTDTQYF.

V usage is TRBV27 and J usage is TRBJ2-7; possibly TRBD2 for D (5 bases). The CDR3 has 13 amino acids. Germline assignment: CDR1 MNHEY and CDR2 SMNVEV (reference sequence). V was shortened by 5 bases and J by 3 bases, with 11 bases between the two germline ends. The CDR3 region is CASSQTRLYEQYF. In DNA form, the CDR3 reads TGTGCCAGCAGTCAAACTAGGCTCTACGAGCAGTACTTC.

V and J are TRBV20-1 and TRBJ2-4; TRBD1 agrees at 7 bases. V lost 5 bases to trimming and J lost 7 bases; unmatched junction nucleotides: 8. This CDR3 has 13 residues. Germline V gene lookup returns CDR1 DFQATT and CDR2 SNEGSKA (reference sequence). The DNA for the CDR3 is TGCAGTGCTTGTGACAGGGCAGGGAACATTCAGTACTTC. It translates to CSACDRAGNIQYF.

This rearrangement joins TRBV20-1 to TRBJ2-1; tentative D call: TRBD2 (6 bases). The end of the DNA is better explained by TRBJ2-7, so the J call may be wrong. Germline V gene sequence: CDR1 DFQATT, CDR2 SNEGSKA (reference sequence). The CDR3 runs to 13 residues. This CDR3 is CSVRDSRYNEQYF. In DNA form, the CDR3 reads TGCAGTGTTCGGGACTCCCGTTACAATGAGCAGTACTTC.

This chain connects TRBV7-2 to TRBJ2-7; D gene unclear. In germline, CDR1 is SGHTA, CDR2 FQGNSA. V lost 1 base, J lost 2 bases, and 12 bases lay in between. CDR3 size: 15 residues. The CDR3 spells CASSLDRTPTYEQYF. The CDR3 nucleotides read TGTGCCAGCAGCTTAGATCGGACGCCAACCTACGAGCAGTACTTC.

This clonotype has more than one count but fewer than ten. The chain employs TRBV28 and TRBJ2-5; possibly TRBD2 for D (6 bases). V dropped 7 bases and J dropped 4 bases, with 16 bases sitting between them. The CDR3 spans 14 residues. The germline V gene has CDR1 MDHEN and CDR2 SYDVKM. DNA of the CDR3: TGTGCCAGCAAGCCGGGACTGAGGGCAGAGACCCAGTACTTC. Translated: CASKPGLRAETQYF.

The chain joins TRBV10-3 to TRBJ2-7; TRBD2 matches 10 bases. The CDR3 is 16 residues long. The V and J ends lost 0 bases and 1 base, in that order; junction bases with no gene match: 3. The germline V gene encodes CDR1 ENHRY and CDR2 SYGVKD. CDR3 region: CAISESASGGSYEQYF. The DNA for the CDR3 is TGTGCCATCAGTGAGTCGGCTAGCGGGGGATCCTACGAGCAGTACTTC.